This T cell receptor (beta chain) emerged from a study of shared clonotypes between healthy human individuals. Broader study findings: All-four-donor shared clonotypes had higher generation probabilities than non-shared clonotypes did. As a rule, naive subsets had a larger estimated richness than memory subsets.

Concerning this clone: The antigen is not known.

V gave up 6 bases and J gave up 2 bases, with 12 bases separating them. The CDR3 contains 14 residues. Germline V gene lookup returns CDR1 MDHEN and CDR2 SYDVKM. The authors ran the assay at deep level. Some 29,000 T cell genomes (roughly 220 ng DNA) went into each sorted-subset replicate. Method: immunoSEQ multiplex PCR; TCRdb's copy keeps in-frame clones and lacks some. The data show over a million clones, about 96% seen once. The source material was naive CD4+ T cells sorted from blood. Subset indicated: CD45RA+ positively selected. The receptor's source is a man aged 25-40 years in good health. The V call is TRBV28, the J call TRBJ2-3; D is perhaps TRBD1 or TRBD2 (5 bases each). The CDR3 DNA is TGTGCCAGCAGCCCGGGACCGTCCACAGATACGCAGTATTTT. Its protein product is CASSPGPSTDTQYF. Drawing the rest from reference TRBV28 and TRBJ2-3, the complete variable domain is DVKVTQSSRYLVKRTGEKVFLECVQDMDHENMFWYRQDPGLGLRLIYFSYDVKMKEKGDIPEGYSVSREKKERFSLILESASTNQTSMYLCASSPGPSTDTQYFGPGTRLTVL.